The sequence of this T cell receptor (beta chain) was determined in a study of OX40 agonist ivuxolimab in advanced cancers. On the study more broadly: With ivuxolimab, an agonistic anti-OX40 (CD134) antibody, patients were treated. Earlier treatment with anti-PD-1, anti-PD-L1 or anti-CTLA-4 was permitted, and about 40% had received some.

Collection of blood occurred at baseline, at cycle 4 day 1, and at cycle 7 day 1. V trimming: 3 bases; J trimming: 5 bases; junction bases outside the gene matches: 6. Germline V gives CDR1 MNHEY, CDR2 SMNVEV (reference sequence). CDR3 length: 16 amino acids. Libraries were prepared by immunoSEQ multiplex PCR; TCRdb keeps only in-frame clonotypes and omits some of them. This sample has 130,000 or so clones, with just over 90% found just once. This TCR was sampled from an adult with an advanced solid tumor such as melanoma, head and neck, liver or kidney cancer. The source was CD4+ or CD8+ T cells sorted from blood, collected in a trial of the OX40 agonist ivuxolimab. This chain links TRBV27 with TRBJ2-3, with TRBD2 matching over 12 bases. The CDR3 region has the DNA TGTGCCAGCAGTTTCCTTTCTAGCGGGAGGGGAGATACGCAGTATTTT. Protein product: CASSFLSSGRGDTQYF.